A single sample gave rise to the 23 T cell receptor beta chains below, sequenced in a study of shared clonotypes between healthy human individuals (TCRdb year 2020). The method was the immunoSEQ multiplex PCR assay. TCRdb took this table from immuneACCESS and kept in-frame rearrangements with V and J called. Such tables lack part of the clones; where checked against another copy, unresolved V genes explain under half of the gap, and the rest is unexplained. The sample records about 660,000 clones, approximately 79% of which are singletons. The ten largest account for 1.5% to 2% of the sample. Specimen: memory CD4+ T cells sorted from blood. The cell subset or site label on this specimen signifies: CD45RA-negative fraction. These TCRs come from a woman in her 30s in good health.

The chain couples TRBV19 to TRBJ1-2; D unclear. Germline V lookup: CDR1 LNHDA, CDR2 SQIVND (reference sequence). Trimming removed 3 bases from V and 5 bases from J, with 4 bases in between. This CDR3 spans 11 amino acids. CDR3 amino acids: CASSIGYGYTF. The CDR3, as DNA: TGTGCCAGTAGTATCGGGTATGGCTACACCTTC.

V gene TRBV7-2 combines with J gene TRBJ2-7, with 10 nucleotides matching TRBD2. Germline lookup yields CDR1 SGHTA and CDR2 FQGNSA. This CDR3 is 16 amino acids long. V dropped 2 bases and J dropped 2; count of bases not matched to a gene: 6. This chain's CDR3 is CASSLRPAGGAYEQYF. CDR3 bases: TGTGCCAGCAGCTTACGACCAGCGGGAGGGGCCTACGAGCAGTACTTC.

This clone appeared once. The genes are TRBV4-1 and TRBJ1-1; D gene uncertain. V was clipped by 2 bases and J by 1 base, with 11 bases between them. There are 15 residues in the CDR3. From germline, CDR1 is MGHRA and CDR2 YSYEKL. For the CDR3, the DNA is TGCGCCAGCAGCCAACGGCCAGGTGAGAACACTGAAGCTTTCTTT. It is translated as CASSQRPGENTEAFF.

The rearrangement joins TRBV5-1 to TRBJ1-1; 8 bases map to TRBD1. The germline V gene encodes CDR1 SGHRS and CDR2 YFSETQ. J gave up 3 bases and V 4 bases, and 8 bases lay outside the gene matches. The length of the CDR3 is 15 residues. This chain's CDR3 is CASSLAGQGHTEAFF. CDR3 bases: TGCGCCAGCAGCCTAGCCGGACAGGGCCACACTGAAGCTTTCTTT. Full variable domain (outside the CDR3, taken from reference TRBV5-1 and TRBJ1-1): KAGVTQTPRYLIKTRGQQVTLSCSPISGHRSVSWYQQTPGQGLQFLFEYFSETQRNKGNFPGRFSGRQFSNSRSEMNVSTLELGDSALYLCASSLAGQGHTEAFFGQGTRLTVV.

The genes are TRBV28 and TRBJ2-3; 10 bases align to TRBD2. Germline V gene lookup returns CDR1 MDHEN and CDR2 SYDVKM. Losses at the gene ends were 8 bases for V and 1 base for J; bases not matched to a gene: 6. The CDR3 loop spans 15 amino acids. CDR3 region: CASVSSGSGTDTQYF. The DNA of the CDR3 is TGTGCCAGCGTTTCTAGCGGGAGTGGCACAGATACGCAGTATTTT.

The chain is built from TRBV5-5 and TRBJ1-4; D gene unclear. V lost 5 bases to trimming and J lost 5 bases, with 16 bases between them. Germline assignment: CDR1 SGHKS and CDR2 YYEKEE (reference sequence). The CDR3 is made up of 15 amino acids. CDR3 sequence (DNA): TGTGCCAGCAGGCTCCGTTCGCAGGAAAATGAAAAACTGTTTTTT. Protein sequence: CASRLRSQENEKLFF.

Of note for this clone: The identical CDR3 is also encoded by other nucleotide sequences in the sample. The chain is built from TRBV5-6 and TRBJ2-5, with a weak D call TRBD2 (5 bases). CDR3 length: 13 amino acids. Per the germline V gene, CDR1 is SGHDT and CDR2 is YYEEEE. V was clipped by 4 bases and J by 5 bases, with 12 bases between them. CDR3 protein: CASSPGGLETQYF. The CDR3 region has the DNA TGTGCCAGCAGCCCCGGAGGTTTGGAGACCCAGTACTTC. The full variable domain, with the rest looked up from reference TRBV5-6 and TRBJ2-5, is DAGVTQSPTHLIKTRGQQVTLRCSPKSGHDTVSWYQQALGQGPQFIFQYYEEEERQRGNFPDRFSGHQFPNYSSELNVNALLLGDSALYLCASSPGGLETQYFGPGTRLLVL.

The chain couples TRBV27 to TRBJ2-7; D may correspond to TRBD1 or TRBD2 (5 bases each). Trimming removed 6 bases at V and 2 bases at J, with 17 bases between. Germline V CDR1 and CDR2: MNHEY, SMNVEV (reference sequence). CDR3 size: 15 residues. The CDR3 DNA is TGTGCCAGCAGACTGCTTTGGGACGGAGCCTACGAGCAGTACTTC. Protein sequence: CASRLLWDGAYEQYF.

This clone came up many times. V is TRBV14 and J is TRBJ1-2; D uncertain. Per the germline V gene, CDR1 is SGHDN and CDR2 is FVKESK. The CDR3 loop spans 13 amino acids. Trimming pared 0 bases from V and 7 bases from J, leaving 9 bases between. In nucleotides, the CDR3 is TGTGCCAGCAGCCAAGATGGAGGGTCTGGCTACACCTTC. It encodes CASSQDGGSGYTF.

This clone was picked up a small number of times. J is TRBJ2-5 and V is TRBV18; no firm D call. The V gene's germline CDR1 is KGHSH and CDR2 LQKENI. CDR3 length equals 13 residues. With 0 bases removed from V and 5 bases from J, the gap between germline ends came to 7 bases. CDR3 DNA: TGTGCCAGCTCACCACCGGTGCTGGAGACCCAGTACTTC. It translates to CASSPPVLETQYF.

Worth noting for this clone: The same CDR3 can be traced to other DNA sequences in this sample. This sequence joins TRBV7-2 and TRBJ2-1, with unresolved D. CDR3 length equals 14 residues. CDR1 is SGHTA and CDR2 is FQGNSA in the germline V gene. Trimming took off 1 base at V and 1 base at J, with 5 bases between the two ends. CDR3 protein: CASSLDGSYNEQFF. Written as DNA, the CDR3 is TGTGCCAGCAGCTTAGACGGATCCTACAATGAGCAGTTCTTC.

V gene TRBV29-1 combines with J gene TRBJ1-1; no clear D gene. The germline V and J ends were trimmed by 2 bases and 1 base, with 17 bases remaining between them. Germline CDR1 is SQVTM and CDR2 is ANQGSEA. This CDR3 has 16 residues. The CDR3 spells CSVEYGWDRRNTEAFF. In DNA, the CDR3 is TGCAGCGTTGAATATGGGTGGGATCGGAGGAACACTGAAGCTTTCTTT.

The chain has TRBV11-2 and TRBJ2-7, with TRBD2 matching 8 bases. The CDR3 totals 15 residues. Looked up from germline, CDR1 is SGHAT and CDR2 is FQNNGV. Trimming took 5 bases from V and 1 from J; bases not matched to a gene: 7. CDR3 sequence (DNA): TGTGCCAGCAGCCGTCTAGCGGGCGGGTCCTACGAGCAGTACTTC. This gives the protein CASSRLAGGSYEQYF. The full variable domain, completed using reference TRBV11-2 and TRBJ2-7, is EAGVAQSPRYKIIEKRQSVAFWCNPISGHATLYWYQQILGQGPKLLIQFQNNGVVDDSQLPKDRFSAERLKGVDSTLKIQPAKLEDSAVYLCASSRLAGGSYEQYFGPGTRLTVT.

In the case of this clone: Germline is not matched at one junction end, which may reflect a read error. This chain uses TRBV4-1 with TRBJ1-6; D is uncertain. The CDR3 contains 17 residues. Germline V gene sequence: CDR1 MGHRA, CDR2 YSYEKL. CDR3: CASRQGPQSSYNSPLHF. The DNA for the CDR3 is TGCGCCAGCAGACAAGGACCGCAGAGCTCCTATAATTCACCCCTCCACTTT.

The rearrangement links TRBV6-5 to TRBJ2-7, with TRBD2 matching over 11 bases. CDR1 is MNHEY and CDR2 is SVGAGI in the germline V gene. The CDR3 runs to 15 residues. J lost 4 bases, V lost 5 bases, and 7 bases had no gene match. CDR3 sequence (DNA): TGTGCCAGCAGTCATAGCGGGAGGGCCATTTACGAGCAGTACTTC. Its translation: CASSHSGRAIYEQYF.

The J gene is TRBJ2-3, the V gene TRBV5-1, with 7 bases aligning to TRBD1. Germline CDR1 and CDR2: SGHRS and YFSETQ. With 4 bases clipped from V and 4 bases from J, the junction kept 15 bases outside the gene matches. The CDR3 loop spans 17 amino acids. Written as DNA, the CDR3 is TGCGCCAGCAGCACCTCTCTTACAGGGGAAGGTGCAGATACGCAGTATTTT. It is translated as CASSTSLTGEGADTQYF.

The J gene is TRBJ1-1, the V gene TRBV5-4; the D gene is possibly TRBD1 (6 bases). Trimming took 5 bases from V and 5 from J, leaving 19 bases between them. This CDR3 spans 15 amino acids. CDR1 is SGHNT and CDR2 is YYREEE in the germline V gene (reference sequence). CDR3 in DNA: TGTGCCAGCAGGTTTGCCGGGGGCTTTAGGACTGAAGCTTTCTTT. Protein: CASRFAGGFRTEAFF.

As regards this clone: Distinct nucleotide sequences in the sample also encode this CDR3. The chain couples TRBV11-2 to TRBJ2-5; TRBD2 aligns across 11 bases. This CDR3 has 15 amino acids. CDR1 and CDR2 (germline): SGHAT, FQNNGV. J lost 2 bases, V lost 5 bases, and 4 bases had no gene match. The CDR3 is CASSLGTSGQETQYF. CDR3 coding DNA: TGTGCCAGCAGCCTCGGGACTAGCGGTCAAGAGACCCAGTACTTC.

The rearrangement links TRBV6-6 to TRBJ1-5; 10 bases align to TRBD1. CDR3 length: 14 residues. Germline CDR1 and CDR2: MNHNY and SVGAGI (reference sequence). The V gene end was trimmed by 6 bases and the J gene end by 3 bases; junction bases not matched to a gene: 2. This CDR3 is CASSRQGANQPQHF. The CDR3 DNA is TGTGCCAGCAGCCGACAGGGGGCCAATCAGCCCCAGCATTTT.

As for this clone: In the same sample, other DNA sequences code for this CDR3. The chain is built from TRBV7-6 and TRBJ2-3, with 8 bases aligning to TRBD1. This CDR3 comprises 16 residues. Trimming took 5 bases from V and 0 from J; bases not matched to a gene: 7. Germline assignment: CDR1 SGHVS and CDR2 FNYEAQ. Here the CDR3 DNA reads TGTGCCAGCAGCCCAGGGGGCGACTATAGCACAGATACGCAGTATTTT. Protein sequence: CASSPGGDYSTDTQYF. The whole variable domain, filled in from reference TRBV7-6 and TRBJ2-3, reads GAGVSQSPRYKVTKRGQDVALRCDPISGHVSLYWYRQALGQGPEFLTYFNYEAQQDKSGLPNDRFSAERPEGSISTLTIQRTEQRDSAMYRCASSPGGDYSTDTQYFGPGTRLTVL.

The chain is built from TRBV19 and TRBJ2-2; the D is unclear. CDR1 LNHDA and CDR2 SQIVND come from the germline V gene (reference sequence). With 1 base removed from V and 8 bases from J, the gap between germline ends came to 5 bases. The CDR3 consists of 12 residues. The CDR3 coding sequence is TGTGCCAGTAGTATAGTTCAGGGGGAGCTGTTTTTT. Its protein is CASSIVQGELFF.

The chain carries TRBV19 and TRBJ2-1; 8 bases fit TRBD2. Per the germline V gene, CDR1 is LNHDA and CDR2 is SQIVND (reference sequence). Trimming cost V 6 bases and J 6 bases; bases outside gene matches: 10. The CDR3 spans 15 residues. The CDR3 DNA follows: TGTGCCAGTAGCCAACCGGGACTAGTAGTCAATGAGCAGTTCTTC. This codes for CASSQPGLVVNEQFF.

The rearrangement links TRBV6-1 to TRBJ1-5, with 10 bases that match TRBD1. V trimming: 2 bases; J trimming: 4 bases; junction bases outside the gene matches: 2. The CDR3 is 15 residues long. Germline V lookup: CDR1 MNHNS, CDR2 SASEGT. The CDR3 nucleotides are TGTGCCAGCAGTGAATGGACAGGGGGTAATCAGCCCCAGCATTTT. Translated: CASSEWTGGNQPQHF.